These 27 T cell receptor beta chains were all obtained from the same sample, sequenced in a study of shared clonotypes between healthy human individuals. The assay was immunoSEQ multiplex PCR, and TCRdb's table has in-frame clones only and misses some. The sample holds about 680,000 clones, around 92% seen once. Cells designated naive CD8 were CD45RO-negative and were positively selected for CCR7, with terminally differentiated effector memory CD45RA+ cells excluded. Specimen: naive CD8+ T cells sorted from blood. The receptor source for this set is a man aged 30-40 years in good health.

The chain is built from TRBV2 and TRBJ2-5, with TRBD1 matching over 10 bases. This CDR3 has 18 amino acids. V dropped 6 bases and J dropped 4; count of bases not matched to a gene: 17. CDR1 is SNHLY, CDR2 FYNNEI, per germline. The CDR3 DNA reads TGTGCCAGCAGGCCCGGAGTATTTGAGACAGGGGGCCGAGAGACCCAGTACTTC. The encoded protein is CASRPGVFETGGRETQYF.

The rearrangement uses TRBV5-5 and TRBJ2-1; D is unclear. V dropped 1 base and J dropped 7 bases, with 12 bases sitting between them. The CDR3 totals 14 residues. CDR1 is SGHKS, CDR2 YYEKEE, per germline (reference sequence). The CDR3 nucleotides read TGTGCCAGCAGCTTGATACGAAACGGGAATGAGCAGTTCTTC. Translation: CASSLIRNGNEQFF.

In this sample, this clone turned up a few times. CDR3: CASRVSNYGYTF. In DNA, the CDR3 is TGTGCCAGTAGGGTTTCTAACTATGGCTACACCTTC. The chain employs TRBV19 and TRBJ1-2; no firm D call. This CDR3 region has 12 residues. CDR1 is LNHDA, CDR2 SQIVND, per germline (reference sequence). V shed 6 bases and J shed 0 bases, with 5 bases lying between them. The full variable domain, its missing parts supplied by reference TRBV19 and TRBJ1-2, is DGGITQSPKYLFRKEGQNVTLSCEQNLNHDAMYWYRQDPGQGLRLIYYSQIVNDFQKGDIAEGYSVSREKKESFPLTVTSAQKNPTAFYLCASRVSNYGYTFGSGTRLTVV.

This rearrangement joins TRBV6-6 to TRBJ2-5; D unresolved. This CDR3 has 16 amino acids. The germline V and J ends were trimmed by 2 bases and 5 bases, with 18 bases remaining between them. Germline CDR1 reads MNHNY; CDR2 reads SVGAGI (reference sequence). CDR3 amino acids: CASSYTISSLGETQYF. The CDR3 DNA is TGTGCCAGCAGTTACACGATCAGTTCCTTAGGGGAGACCCAGTACTTC.

The V and J genes are TRBV5-5 and TRBJ2-2, with D possibly TRBD2 on 5 matching bases. V dropped 2 bases and J dropped 4 bases, with 6 bases sitting between them. The CDR3 runs to 13 residues. Germline CDR1 SGHKS, CDR2 YYEKEE (reference sequence). In DNA form, the CDR3 reads TGTGCCAGCAGCTTACTAGTCACCGGGGAGCTGTTTTTT. It translates to CASSLLVTGELFF.

The chain is built from TRBV29-1 and TRBJ2-7; the match to TRBD1 covers 9 bases. This CDR3 is built from 15 residues. CDR1 is SQVTM and CDR2 is ANQGSEA in the germline V gene. V lost 3 bases, J lost 6 bases, and 12 bases stayed unmatched. The CDR3 DNA is TGCAGCGTTGAGGGGGGATCTGGACAGGGGTTCGAGCAGTACTTC. Translating it yields CSVEGGSGQGFEQYF.

J is TRBJ2-1 and V is TRBV11-2; D may be TRBD2 (6 bases). Trimming took 5 bases from V and 4 from J, leaving 15 bases between them. The CDR3 spans 15 residues. Looked up from germline, CDR1 is SGHAT and CDR2 is FQNNGV. CDR3: CASSPIRELYNEQFF. CDR3 nucleotide sequence: TGTGCCAGCAGCCCCATACGGGAGTTATACAATGAGCAGTTCTTC.

This rearrangement joins TRBV19 to TRBJ2-2, with 8 bases matching TRBD2. From germline, CDR1 is LNHDA and CDR2 SQIVND (reference sequence). This CDR3 is built from 14 residues. V lost 6 bases to trimming and J lost 1 base; unmatched junction nucleotides: 1. The CDR3 loop is CASSGRVNTGELFF. CDR3 nucleotide sequence: TGTGCCAGTAGCGGGAGGGTGAACACCGGGGAGCTGTTTTTT.

The chain links TRBV9 to TRBJ2-3; TRBD1 or TRBD2 may be the D gene (6 bases each). The CDR3 totals 19 residues. The germline V and J ends were trimmed by 0 bases and 0 bases, with 20 bases remaining between them. Germline values: CDR1 SGDLS, CDR2 YYNGEE. The CDR3 nucleotides are TGTGCCAGCAGCGTAGCGGTGGGGGCGGGAACGCCTAGCACAGATACGCAGTATTTT. This codes for CASSVAVGAGTPSTDTQYF.

CDR3 sequence: CASSPQFSGRRVEEQYF. DNA of the CDR3: TGTGCCAGCAGCCCCCAATTCTCGGGACGGCGGGTGGAGGAGCAGTACTTC. The chain recombines TRBV27 with TRBJ2-7; D possibly matches TRBD1 or TRBD2 (5 bases each). The V end was cut by 6 bases, the J end by 7 bases, with 28 bases between. The germline V gene encodes CDR1 MNHEY and CDR2 SMNVEV (reference sequence). This CDR3 spans 17 amino acids.

This clone was detected a few times. Here the CDR3 reads CASSFVTITGELFF. The CDR3 nucleotides read TGTGCCAGCAGCTTCGTGACAATCACCGGGGAGCTGTTTTTT. The rearrangement uses TRBV7-2 and TRBJ2-2, with D uncertain. The CDR3 sequence is 14 residues long. V lost 3 bases, J lost 4 bases, and 9 bases lay in between. The germline gives CDR1 SGHTA, CDR2 FQGNSA. The full variable domain, with the rest looked up from reference TRBV7-2 and TRBJ2-2, is GAGVSQSPSNKVTEKGKDVELRCDPISGHTALYWYRQSLGQGLEFLIYFQGNSAPDKSGLPSDRFSAERTGGSVSTLTIQRTQQEDSAVYLCASSFVTITGELFFGEGSRLTVL.

The V call is TRBV7-6, the J call TRBJ2-2; weak D call: TRBD2 (5 bases). Germline V gene lookup returns CDR1 SGHVS and CDR2 FNYEAQ. This CDR3 has 15 residues. Between the trimmed V and J ends, which lost 0 bases and 4 bases, there was a span of 9 bases. CDR3 sequence (DNA): TGTGCCAGCAGCTTAGCAGGAGGAGGCACCGGGGAGCTGTTTTTT. This translates into CASSLAGGGTGELFF.

About this clone: This is likely an artifact of a read error, given a far larger clone one base away. The CDR3 here is CASSPGTGAYEQYF. The CDR3 DNA follows: TGTGCCAGCAGCCCCGGGACAGGGGCCTACGAGCAGTACTTC. The chain uses TRBV21-1 and TRBJ2-7; TRBD1 is taken as the D call from the table, unchecked against the DNA. TRBV21-1 is an annotated pseudogene. The CDR3 is 14 residues long.

This chain joins TRBV4-2 and TRBJ2-1, with TRBD2 identical over 9 bases. CDR1 is LGHNA, CDR2 YNFKEQ, per germline. This CDR3 has 19 amino acids. J was trimmed by 3 bases and V by 4 bases; bases with no gene match: 16. CDR3 in amino acids: CASSRKSRLAGQGYNEQFF. As DNA, the CDR3 is TGTGCCAGCAGCCGCAAGTCTAGGCTAGCGGGACAAGGCTACAATGAGCAGTTCTTC.

This chain links TRBV6-6 with TRBJ2-7; 12 bases map to TRBD2. Germline assignment: CDR1 MNHNY and CDR2 SVGAGI (reference sequence). Trimming took 7 bases from V and 7 from J; bases not matched to a gene: 8. CDR3 size: 14 residues. CDR3 protein: CASTGLAGTGEQYF. Written as DNA, the CDR3 is TGTGCCAGCACCGGACTAGCGGGGACGGGAGAGCAGTACTTC.

J is TRBJ2-1 and V is TRBV5-5, with 8 bases matching TRBD2. This CDR3 has 15 residues. Germline lookup yields CDR1 SGHKS and CDR2 YYEKEE (reference sequence). Trimming took 3 bases from V and 3 from J; bases not matched to a gene: 5. The CDR3 coding sequence is TGTGCCAGCAGCTCGGGACTAGGCTACTACAATGAGCAGTTCTTC. Amino acid sequence: CASSSGLGYYNEQFF.

This chain links TRBV27 with TRBJ2-1; no clear D gene. CDR3 length: 15 residues. The germline V gene has CDR1 MNHEY and CDR2 SMNVEV (reference sequence). Trimming pared 8 bases from V and 0 bases from J, leaving 14 bases between. The CDR3 DNA follows: TGTGCCAGCTACCCTGGGGTGAGCTCCTACAATGAGCAGTTCTTC. Translating it yields CASYPGVSSYNEQFF.

The chain uses TRBV15 and TRBJ2-5; 8 bases line up with TRBD1. Looked up from germline, CDR1 is LNHNV and CDR2 is YYDKDF (reference sequence). With 3 bases clipped from V and 4 bases from J, the junction kept 7 bases outside the gene matches. The CDR3 sequence is 15 residues long. As DNA, the CDR3 is TGTGCCACCAGCAGTGAAGGACAGGGTGGAGAGACCCAGTACTTC. This translates into CATSSEGQGGETQYF. The complete variable domain, with remaining parts taken from reference TRBV15 and TRBJ2-5, reads DAMVIQNPRYQVTQFGKPVTLSCSQTLNHNVMYWYQQKSSQAPKLLFHYYDKDFNNEADTPDNFQSRRPNTSFCFLDIRSPGLGDTAMYLCATSSEGQGGETQYFGPGTRLLVL.

The chain uses TRBV6-6 and TRBJ2-3, with D uncertain. Trimming shortened V by 6 bases and J by 5 bases, and 21 bases separated the two germline ends. Germline CDR1 and CDR2: MNHNY and SVGAGI (reference sequence). This CDR3 comprises 16 residues. In DNA form, the CDR3 reads TGTGCCAGCAGCCCACCTAGAACCAGTGAGAGAGATACGCAGTATTTT. Its translation: CASSPPRTSERDTQYF.

This chain joins TRBV12-2 and TRBJ2-2; TRBD1, as called in the table, went unchecked against the DNA. TRBV12-2 is a pseudogene segment. The CDR3 loop spans 19 amino acids. In DNA, the CDR3 is TGTGCAAGTCGCTTAGCTCAACCGACAGGGCGGGAGAACACCGGGGAGCTGTTTTTT. Protein sequence: CASRLAQPTGRENTGELFF.

The genes are TRBV4-3 and TRBJ1-2; the D gene is possibly TRBD1 (5 bases). This CDR3 region has 15 residues. Trimming shortened V by 1 base and J by 8 bases, and 17 bases separated the two germline ends. Germline CDR1 and CDR2: LGHNA and YSLEER. The CDR3 protein is CASSQGIGGERGYTF. The CDR3 DNA reads as TGCGCCAGCAGCCAAGGGATTGGGGGTGAGAGGGGCTACACCTTC.

The V and J genes are TRBV11-2 and TRBJ1-4, with D tentatively TRBD1 (5 bases). Germline CDR1 reads SGHAT; CDR2 reads FQNNGV. The CDR3 is 17 amino acids. V was pared by 3 bases and J by 0 bases, with 14 bases between. CDR3 in amino acids: CASSFRGASATNEKLFF. For the CDR3, the DNA is TGTGCCAGCAGCTTTAGGGGTGCTAGTGCAACTAATGAAAAACTGTTTTTT.

This chain uses TRBV27 with TRBJ1-5; no clear D. The CDR3 runs to 16 residues. Germline V lookup: CDR1 MNHEY, CDR2 SMNVEV (reference sequence). V was trimmed by 3 bases and J by 9 bases, leaving 21 bases between them. This CDR3 is CASSLLEGARVGPQHF. The CDR3 bases are TGTGCCAGCAGTTTGTTGGAGGGCGCTCGGGTAGGGCCCCAGCATTTT.

The V and J genes are TRBV28 and TRBJ2-7; TRBD2 is a possible D gene (5 bases). V lost 6 bases and J 5 bases, leaving 20 bases between the germline ends. In germline, CDR1 is MDHEN, CDR2 SYDVKM. This CDR3 is 15 amino acids long. CDR3 DNA sequence: TGTGCCAGCAGCCCCATCAGCGGTCTTTTTCACGAGCAGTACTTC. Protein: CASSPISGLFHEQYF.

This clone was observed once. The CDR3 spells CASSLSTGITDTQYF. Written as DNA, the CDR3 is TGTGCCAGCAGCCTTTCGACAGGGATTACAGATACGCAGTATTTT. The V call is TRBV6-5, the J call TRBJ2-3, with 7 nucleotides matching TRBD1. Germline loops: CDR1 MNHEY, CDR2 SVGAGI. The CDR3 is made up of 15 amino acids. Trimming at V came to 6 bases and at J to 3 bases, leaving 9 bases not matched to a gene.

The genes are TRBV19 and TRBJ1-5; 9 positions agree with TRBD1. Germline CDR1 and CDR2: LNHDA and SQIVND (reference sequence). With 7 bases clipped from V and 7 bases from J, the junction kept 11 bases outside the gene matches. The CDR3 loop spans 15 amino acids. The CDR3 region has the DNA TGTGCCAGTACCCAACAGGGGGCAGGGTACCAGCCCCAGCATTTT. It encodes CASTQQGAGYQPQHF.

This clone appeared a single time. This sequence joins TRBV18 and TRBJ2-4; 7 bases line up with TRBD1. The germline V gene encodes CDR1 KGHSH and CDR2 LQKENI. J was trimmed by 8 bases and V by 3 bases; bases with no gene match: 1. CDR3 length equals 12 residues. CDR3 nucleotide sequence: TGTGCCAGCTCACCCGGACAGGACATTCAGTACTTC. This encodes CASSPGQDIQYF. Based on the CDR3 plus reference TRBV18 and TRBJ2-4, the full variable domain is NAGVMQNPRHLVRRRGQEARLRCSPMKGHSHVYWYRQLPEEGLKFMVYLQKENIIDESGMPKERFSAEFPKEGPSILRIQQVVRGDSAAYFCASSPGQDIQYFGAGTRLSVL.